This entry describes one TCR beta chain. Time point here: pretreatment peripheral blood. There were between 1 and 8 samples from each patient, taken pretreatment and on-treatment. Libraries were prepared by immunoSEQ multiplex PCR; TCRdb keeps only in-frame clonotypes and omits some of them. Among 50,000 to 70,000 clones listed, 75% to 85% were seen once. This specimen belongs to a study of PD-L1 blockade in urothelial cancer. Study background: Individuals in the cohort had been given 0 to 3 earlier chemotherapy regimens. Blood samples had a median of 141,255 T cells, tens of thousands of unique TCRs, and clonality 0.075 to 0.095.

CDR3 length: 15 residues. Trimming took 4 bases from V and 5 from J; bases not matched to a gene: 10. CDR1 and CDR2 (germline): SQVTM, ANQGSEA. The chain uses TRBV29-1 and TRBJ1-1, with 10 bases that match TRBD1. This clonotype originated in a man aged 65 to 85 with urothelial cancer. The starting material was PBMCs, obtained around atezolizumab (anti-PD-L1) treatment. Here the CDR3 reads CSVGTGGSFGTEAFF. CDR3 in DNA: TGCAGCGTTGGGACAGGGGGAAGTTTCGGTACTGAAGCTTTCTTT. The variable domain in full, with the rest retrieved from reference TRBV29-1 and TRBJ1-1, is SAVISQKPSRDICQRGTSLTIQCQVDSQVTMMFWYRQQPGQSLTLIATANQGSEATYESGFVIDKFPISRPNLTFSTLTVSNMSPEDSSIYLCSVGTGGSFGTEAFFGQGTRLTVV.